This is a list of T cell receptor beta chains from one sample in a study of OX40 agonist ivuxolimab in advanced cancers. The method was immunoSEQ multiplex PCR; TCRdb's version includes in-frame clones alone and lacks a portion of them. The data show about 73,000 clones, with approximately 90% seen just once and roughly 0.5% held by the top ten. Here the sequenced sample was CD4+ or CD8+ T cells sorted from blood, taken in a trial of the OX40 agonist ivuxolimab. Receptor source: an adult with an advanced solid tumor such as melanoma, head and neck, liver or kidney cancer. CDR3s include the opening cysteine and the closing phenylalanine or tryptophan. A D gene is named only where the DNA matches it firmly.

d_call j_call v_call cdr3_nt cdr3_aa
. TRBJ2-3 TRBV6-1 TGTGCCAGCAGTGTATACACAGATACGCAGTATTTT CASSVYTDTQYF
TRBD1 TRBJ2-7 TRBV6-5 TGTGCCAGCAGTTACTTACAGGGGGGCTACGAGCAGTACTTC CASSYLQGGYEQYF
. TRBJ2-3 TRBV6-5 TGTGCCAGCGGCGTGGGATTGAGCACAGATACGCAGTATTTT CASGVGLSTDTQYF
. TRBJ2-1 TRBV5-4 TGTGCCAGCAGCTTGGCTGGGAGACAGTTCTTC CASSLAGRQFF
. TRBJ2-5 TRBV21-1 TGTGCCAGCAGCGCTCGAAGGTTTAAAGAGACCCAGTACTTC CASSARRFKETQYF
. TRBJ2-7 TRBV11-2 TGTGCCAGCAGCTTAGCGGGCAACTACGAGCAGTACTTC CASSLAGNYEQYF
. TRBJ2-3 TRBV29-1 TGCAGCGTTGAAGTGGGAGATACGCAGTATTTT CSVEVGDTQYF
. TRBJ2-7 TRBV7-9 TGTGCCAGCAGCTTAGCGGGAGCGGGCTACGAGCAGTACTTC CASSLAGAGYEQYF
. TRBJ1-1 TRBV10-2 TGCGCCAGCAGTGAAATTGTGGGGGCACGCAGTCAAGCTTTCTTT CASSEIVGARSQAFF
TRBD2 TRBJ2-5 TRBV6-6 TGTGCCAGCAGTTACCGCGGGAGCAGGAAGACCCAGTACTTC CASSYRGSRKTQYF
. TRBJ2-2 TRBV14 TGTGCCAGCAGCCAAGGAGGGCGGACGCATACCGGGGAGCTGTTTTTT CASSQGGRTHTGELFF
. TRBJ2-7 TRBV21-1 TGTGCCAGCAGCAAAGGGGGGCGGGAGTCGTCCTACGAGCAGTACTTC CASSKGGRESSYEQYF
. TRBJ2-1 TRBV10-3 TGTGCCATCAGTGAGTCAAGAGCCCCGTCCTACAATGAGCAGTTCTTC CAISESRAPSYNEQFF
TRBD2 TRBJ2-1 TRBV5-1 TGCGCCAGCAGCTCGATGACTAGCGGGGGGAGCCTATACAATGAGCAGTTCTTC CASSSMTSGGSLYNEQFF
TRBD2 TRBJ2-7 TRBV5-4 TGTGCCAGCAGCCAATGGACTAGCGGGGCCTACGAGCAGTACTTC CASSQWTSGAYEQYF